The present T cell receptor (beta chain) was sequenced within a study of blood T cell repertoires in COVID-19 (dated by TCRdb to between 2020 and 2021). At the level of the whole study: Samples covering the acute and convalescent phases of COVID-19 were provided by collaborators in the United States, Italy and Spain. The prospective study material was composed of cDNA or gDNA derived from T cells, B-cell-depleted T cells, or PBMCs. Subjects who had been exposed to COVID-19, were actively infected with it, or had recovered from it provided the deeply sampled blood TCRbeta repertoires that made up the dataset. The repertoires were released in a freely available public database meant as a resource for research on the immune response to SARS-CoV-2. The samples were drawn from the first 160 participants of the ongoing ImmuneRACE study and from about 1,200 subjects provided by 6 global collaborators. The sample metadata nearly always contained a de-identified subject ID, COVID-19 status, age in years and sex. HLA class I and class II types, where available, came from metadata supplied by the sample provider rather than from assay-based typing. Study-wide conclusions, independent of this receptor: Clinical and demographic metadata were provided uncurated, with the amount varying by source and participant.

TCRbeta CDR3 regions were amplified from genomic DNA by means of the immunoSEQ Assay, a bias-controlled multiplex PCR. The original pipeline was this. The number of nucleated cells in each sample was estimated from the amplification of reference gene primers within the assay. To quantify the absolute abundance of each unique TCRbeta CDR3 rearrangement, sequence reads were collapsed and filtered. Productive Simpson clonality was computed per sample as the square root of Simpson's diversity index over productive rearrangements. In TCRdb, the immuneACCESS table is reduced to in-frame sequences with V and J assigned. These tables do not hold every clone; where another copy was compared, an unresolved V gene accounts for under half, and the others remain unexplained. That table furnishes V, J and clone size, whereas the DNA furnished D and trimming. The sample contains over 350,000 clones, roughly 90% of them found a single time. The ten most abundant clones make up approximately 1.4% of the sample.

Collaborating institutions collected whole blood in K2EDTA tubes following their own protocols. For TCRbeta analysis, collaborator samples were shipped as frozen whole blood, as isolated PBMCs, or as DNA extracted from either sample type. Trimming takes 3 bases from V and 10 bases from J, and the germline ends sit 13 bases apart. Inclusive of the bounding cysteine and phenylalanine, the CDR3 is 13 residues long. The only DNA kept is the CDR3, 39 bases in frame from the first base. The germline V gene (reference sequence) provides CDR1 LNHDA and CDR2 SQIVND. This clone was counted a few times. Its binding antigen is unknown. Base qualities are missing; no much larger clone stands one base away.

The receptor chain draws on TRBV19 and TRBJ2-1, with TRBD1 perhaps the D gene, on 5 matching bases. Sequences were obtained from peripheral blood. This clonotype was obtained from a woman aged 25 to 39 with active or convalescent COVID-19. The DNA sequence is TGTGCCAGTAGTATCCGACCCGACAGAGAGCAGTTCTTC. It translates to CASSIRPDREQFF.